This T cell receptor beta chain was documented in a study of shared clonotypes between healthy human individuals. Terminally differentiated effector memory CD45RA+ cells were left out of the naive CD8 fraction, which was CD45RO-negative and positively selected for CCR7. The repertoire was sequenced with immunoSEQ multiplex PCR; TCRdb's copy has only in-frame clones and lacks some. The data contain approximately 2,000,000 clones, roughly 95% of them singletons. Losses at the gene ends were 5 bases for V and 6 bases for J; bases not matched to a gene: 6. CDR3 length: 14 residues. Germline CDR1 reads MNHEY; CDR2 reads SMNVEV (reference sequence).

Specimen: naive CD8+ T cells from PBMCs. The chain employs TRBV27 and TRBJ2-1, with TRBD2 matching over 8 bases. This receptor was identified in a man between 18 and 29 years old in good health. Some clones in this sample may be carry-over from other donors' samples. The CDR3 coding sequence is TGTGCCAGCAGTCCCCGGGGGGGAGGCAATGAGCAGTTCTTC. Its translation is CASSPRGGGNEQFF.